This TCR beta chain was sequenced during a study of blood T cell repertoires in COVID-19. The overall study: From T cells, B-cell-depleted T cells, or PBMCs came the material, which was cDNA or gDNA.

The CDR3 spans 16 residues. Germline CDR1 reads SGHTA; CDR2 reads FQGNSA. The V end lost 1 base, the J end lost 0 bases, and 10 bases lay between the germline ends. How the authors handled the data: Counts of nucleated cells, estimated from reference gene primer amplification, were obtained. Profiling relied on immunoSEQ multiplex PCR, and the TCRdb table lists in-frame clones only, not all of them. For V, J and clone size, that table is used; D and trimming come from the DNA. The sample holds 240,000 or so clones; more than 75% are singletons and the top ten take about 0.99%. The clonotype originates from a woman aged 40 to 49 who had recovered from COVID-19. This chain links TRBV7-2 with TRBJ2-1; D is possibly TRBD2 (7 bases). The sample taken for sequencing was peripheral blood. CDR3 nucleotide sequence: TGTGCCAGCAGCTTAGTAGGGGGGGGCTCCTACAATGAGCAGTTCTTC. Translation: CASSLVGGGSYNEQFF.